The clone carrying this T cell receptor (beta chain) was counted at least ten times. The antigen remains undetermined. The source of the sample is a study of beta chain features in type 1 diabetes. At the level of the study: Examination spanned about 110 million sorted cells from all samples. Study-level points and caveats: Type 1 diabetes patients had TCRB CDR3s that were shorter (moderately but significantly so) in all four CD4+ subsets.

Expressed TCRB transcripts were sequenced, since all the RNA that had been isolated was reverse transcribed. The table came from immunoSEQ multiplex PCR; TCRdb's copy has only in-frame clones and leaves some out. The sample records 120,000 to 150,000 clones, less than 15% being singletons. The CDR3 sequence is 12 residues long. Specimen: central memory CD4+ T cells from blood. The chain recombines TRBV21-1 with TRBJ2-7; no DNA check was done on the table's D call, TRBD1. TRBV21-1 is given as a pseudogene. The receptor's source is a man between 18 and 29 years old with type 1 diabetes. The chain's CDR3 is CASRGQRDEQYF. CDR3 nucleotides: TGTGCCAGCAGGGGACAGCGAGACGAGCAGTACTTC.